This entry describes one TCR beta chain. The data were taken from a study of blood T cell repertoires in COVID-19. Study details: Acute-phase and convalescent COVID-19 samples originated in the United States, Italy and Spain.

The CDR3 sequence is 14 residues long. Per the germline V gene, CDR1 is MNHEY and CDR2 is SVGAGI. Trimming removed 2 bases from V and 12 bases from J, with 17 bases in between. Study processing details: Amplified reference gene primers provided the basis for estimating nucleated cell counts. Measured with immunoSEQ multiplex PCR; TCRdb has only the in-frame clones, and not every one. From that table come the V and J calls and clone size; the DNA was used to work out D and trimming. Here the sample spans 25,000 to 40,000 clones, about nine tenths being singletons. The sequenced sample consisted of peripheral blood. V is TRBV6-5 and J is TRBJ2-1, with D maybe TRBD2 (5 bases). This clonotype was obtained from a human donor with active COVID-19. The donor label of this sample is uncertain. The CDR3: CASSYGLLFYGQFF. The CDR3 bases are TGTGCCAGCAGTTACGGACTCCTCTTCTATGGGCAGTTCTTC.